This paragraph reports one T cell receptor (beta chain). These data come from a study of blood T cell repertoires in COVID-19. About the study: There were acute and convalescent COVID-19 samples, and they came from the United States, Italy and Spain. Sources were T cells, B-cell-depleted T cells, or PBMCs; the material itself was cDNA or gDNA.

In the original analysis: Nucleated cell counts were estimated from reference gene primer amplification. TCRdb keeps only in-frame clones here, not all; method: immunoSEQ multiplex PCR. D and trimming were read from the DNA, whereas the V and J calls and clone size are those reported in that table. Found here are approximately 290,000 clones, around nine tenths of them singletons; the top ten hold approximately 0.84%. The CDR3 loop spans 16 amino acids. V lost 4 bases, J lost 7 bases, and 22 bases lay in between. The V gene's germline CDR1 is LNHDA and CDR2 SQIVND (reference sequence). The rearrangement links TRBV19 to TRBJ1-2; possibly TRBD1 for D (6 bases). This TCR was sampled from a young man with acute or convalescent COVID-19. Sequenced sample: peripheral blood. The CDR3 nucleotides read TGTGCCAGTAGTACGTCGACCGGGACACCAGCAATTGGCTACACCTTC. Translated: CASSTSTGTPAIGYTF.